One sample yielded the 24 T cell receptor beta chains listed below, sequenced in a study of a mutant IDH1 vaccine in newly diagnosed glioma. Antigen specificity for these receptors is unknown. Time point indicated: week 11, during vaccination. It was 300 ug of mutant IDH1 20-mer peptide that made up each vaccine dose, given with topical imiquimod. The table came from immunoSEQ multiplex PCR; TCRdb's copy has only in-frame clones and leaves some out. Of roughly 62,000 clones listed, about 91% are singletons. The sequences come from PBMCs, collected from a glioma patient whose treatment included an IDH1 peptide vaccine. These receptors came from a man between 35 and 55 years old with glioma.

The V and J genes are TRBV28 and TRBJ1-5; tentatively, D is TRBD1 (5 bases). The CDR3 consists of 17 residues. Between the trimmed V and J ends, which lost 6 bases and 6 bases, there was a span of 24 bases. The germline V gene encodes CDR1 MDHEN and CDR2 SYDVKM. This CDR3 is CASSLRYVGTGSQPQHF. The CDR3 region has the DNA TGTGCCAGCAGCCTTCGGTACGTGGGGACTGGAAGTCAGCCCCAGCATTTT.

This clone was counted only a few times. V is TRBV30 and J is TRBJ1-1, with TRBD1 matching over 7 bases. The ends lost 2 bases at V and 8 bases at J; junction bases unmatched: 11. The CDR3 totals 14 residues. In germline, CDR1 is GTSNPN, CDR2 SVGIG (reference sequence). This CDR3 is CAWSRNPKQGEAFF. CDR3 coding DNA: TGTGCCTGGAGTCGCAATCCAAAACAGGGGGAAGCTTTCTTT.

This chain joins TRBV9 and TRBJ2-1; D remains unclear. The CDR3 consists of 13 residues. V shed 2 bases and J shed 0 bases, with 3 bases lying between them. Germline values: CDR1 SGDLS, CDR2 YYNGEE. CDR3 nucleotides: TGTGCCAGCAGCGTGGGCTCCTACAATGAGCAGTTCTTC. This sequence encodes CASSVGSYNEQFF. Combining the CDR3 with reference TRBV9 and TRBJ2-1 gives the whole variable domain DSGVTQTPKHLITATGQRVTLRCSPRSGDLSVYWYQQSLDQGLQFLIQYYNGEERAKGNILERFSAQQFPDLHSELNLSSLELGDSALYFCASSVGSYNEQFFGPGTRLTVL.

The chain combines TRBV5-4 with TRBJ2-1; 8 bases are shared with TRBD2. This CDR3 is built from 16 residues. Germline assignment: CDR1 SGHNT and CDR2 YYREEE (reference sequence). V dropped 3 bases and J dropped 10; count of bases not matched to a gene: 15. The CDR3 nucleotides read TGTGCCAGCAGCTATTTTAAGCGGGGGCGTCAAGTGGAGCAGTTCTTC. This encodes CASSYFKRGRQVEQFF.

The sample holds one count of this clone. This chain connects TRBV2 to TRBJ1-4; D ambiguous. CDR1 is SNHLY, CDR2 FYNNEI, per germline. This CDR3 comprises 13 residues. Trimming took off 7 bases at V and 5 bases at J, with 11 bases between the two ends. CDR3 DNA: TGTGCCAGCAAATTCGGACGGAATGAAAAACTGTTTTTT. The encoded protein is CASKFGRNEKLFF.

V usage is TRBV6-5 and J usage is TRBJ2-3, with 8 bases fitting TRBD1. This CDR3 is built from 16 residues. CDR1 and CDR2 (germline): MNHEY, SVGAGI. V shed 4 bases and J 2 bases; nucleotides not matched to a gene: 8. This CDR3 is CASSSTGTGTTDTQYF. CDR3 nucleotides: TGTGCCAGCAGTTCAACCGGGACAGGAACCACAGATACGCAGTATTTT.

The chain employs TRBV29-1 and TRBJ1-5, with TRBD1 matching over 7 bases. The CDR3 is 13 residues long. V was pared by 1 base and J by 7 bases, with 4 bases of the junction left unmatched. CDR1 and CDR2 (germline): SQVTM, ANQGSEA. CDR3 sequence (DNA): TGCAGCGTTGAAGCAGGGGGTGGGCAGCCCCAGCATTTT. It is translated as CSVEAGGGQPQHF.

The V call is TRBV7-2, the J call TRBJ1-4; 11 bases are shared with TRBD1. Germline loops: CDR1 SGHTA, CDR2 FQGNSA. Trimming removed 5 bases from V and 8 bases from J; junction bases left unmatched: 4. The CDR3 runs 14 residues. DNA of the CDR3: TGTGCCAGCAGCGTGGGGACAGGGGGGGAAAAACTGTTTTTT. As protein: CASSVGTGGEKLFF.

V usage is TRBV28 and J usage is TRBJ1-5; D may be TRBD1 (6 bases). V lost 4 bases to trimming and J lost 2 bases, with 12 bases between them. This CDR3 has 15 amino acids. CDR1 and CDR2 from the germline V gene are MDHEN and SYDVKM. CDR3 DNA: TGTGCCAGCAGTTCTTACAGGGAACGCAATCAGCCCCAGCATTTT. Translating it yields CASSSYRERNQPQHF.

The chain couples TRBV6-5 to TRBJ2-5; unclear D gene. The V end lost 0 bases, the J end lost 5 bases, and 10 bases lay between the germline ends. CDR3 length: 14 amino acids. Germline-derived CDR1 and CDR2 are MNHEY and SVGAGI. The CDR3, as DNA: TGTGCCAGCAGTTACTCGATACTGGCGGAGACCCAGTACTTC. It specifies CASSYSILAETQYF.

The chain combines TRBV7-2 with TRBJ2-2; 16 bases map to TRBD2. This CDR3 is 17 amino acids long. V dropped 5 bases and J dropped 6; count of bases not matched to a gene: 6. In germline, CDR1 is SGHTA, CDR2 FQGNSA. The CDR3, as DNA: TGTGCCAGCAGCCTATTGGGACTAGCGGGAGGGGCCGGGGAGCTGTTTTTT. As protein: CASSLLGLAGGAGELFF.

This clone was counted once. The gene calls are TRBV7-2 and TRBJ1-2; no clear D gene. Trimming removed 1 base at V and 0 bases at J, with 9 bases between. The CDR3 totals 15 residues. The germline V gene has CDR1 SGHTA and CDR2 FQGNSA. CDR3 DNA: TGTGCCAGCAGCTTAGTTGGCGGATCTAACTATGGCTACACCTTC. Its translation is CASSLVGGSNYGYTF.

V usage is TRBV25-1 and J usage is TRBJ2-6; D unclear. CDR1 MGHDK and CDR2 SYGVNS come from the germline V gene. Deletions cut 1 base from V and 0 bases from J, with 7 bases between. This CDR3 is 16 amino acids long. The CDR3 DNA follows: TGTGCCAGCAGTGAATCGCGGTTCTCTGGGGCCAACGTCCTGACTTTC. It translates to CASSESRFSGANVLTF.

The CDR3 sequence is CASSYSSRGRNSPLHF. The CDR3 DNA is TGTGCCAGCAGTTACTCCTCCCGGGGCAGGAATTCACCCCTCCACTTT. The gene calls are TRBV6-5 and TRBJ1-6; D is possibly TRBD1 (5 bases). CDR3 length: 16 amino acids. V was trimmed by 0 bases and J by 7 bases, leaving 13 bases between them. The V gene's germline CDR1 is MNHEY and CDR2 SVGAGI.

This chain joins TRBV5-6 and TRBJ2-7; TRBD1 matches 9 bases. Germline V gene lookup returns CDR1 SGHDT and CDR2 YYEEEE. CDR3 size: 16 residues. V trimming: 4 bases; J trimming: 0 bases; junction bases outside the gene matches: 8. The CDR3 region has the DNA TGTGCCAGCAGCGACGGACAGGGGTCCTTCTCCTACGAGCAGTACTTC. It translates to CASSDGQGSFSYEQYF.

The chain combines TRBV28 with TRBJ2-2, with a tentative D call TRBD1 (6 bases). The V end was cut by 4 bases, the J end by 0 bases, with 18 bases between. This CDR3 is built from 18 residues. Germline values: CDR1 MDHEN, CDR2 SYDVKM. As DNA, the CDR3 is TGTGCCAGCAGTTCTTTCACAGGGCACGGTTCGAACACCGGGGAGCTGTTTTTT. Protein: CASSSFTGHGSNTGELFF.

This clone was picked up a small number of times. V usage is TRBV25-1 and J usage is TRBJ2-5; TRBD2 matches 11 bases. The CDR3 extends over 16 amino acids. With V trimmed by 3 bases and J by 4 bases, 7 bases remained unmatched. The germline gives CDR1 MGHDK, CDR2 SYGVNS. The CDR3 loop is CASSDSSGRYRETQYF. CDR3 nucleotides: TGTGCCAGCAGTGATTCTAGCGGGAGGTATCGAGAGACCCAGTACTTC.

The chain combines TRBV28 with TRBJ2-3; TRBD2 might be the D (5 bases). The germline V gene encodes CDR1 MDHEN and CDR2 SYDVKM. With 7 bases removed from V and 6 bases from J, the gap between germline ends came to 14 bases. The CDR3 is 13 amino acids. In DNA, the CDR3 is TGTGCCAGCACCCTGGGCGGGTTCGATACGCAGTATTTT. Its protein is CASTLGGFDTQYF.

This sequence joins TRBV9 and TRBJ1-2; 9 bases agree with TRBD1. The CDR3 contains 15 residues. V shed 0 bases, J shed 6 bases, and the junction held 6 bases outside the gene matches. Germline V CDR1 and CDR2: SGDLS, YYNGEE. CDR3 amino acids: CASSVVTGTGNGYTF. CDR3 in DNA: TGTGCCAGCAGCGTAGTTACCGGGACAGGGAATGGCTACACCTTC.

The chain has TRBV7-6 and TRBJ1-2, with D possibly TRBD1 on 6 matching bases. Germline CDR1 and CDR2: SGHVS and FNYEAQ. CDR3 length equals 20 residues. V was trimmed by 5 bases and J by 7 bases, leaving 35 bases between them. CDR3 DNA: TGTGCCAGCAGCCTTACCCCACAGGGCGGGAACCACCCTTCGATCGGTGGCTACACCTTC. It encodes CASSLTPQGGNHPSIGGYTF.

The chain recombines TRBV19 with TRBJ1-4, with TRBD1 identical over 10 bases. Germline values: CDR1 LNHDA, CDR2 SQIVND (reference sequence). The trim removed 5 bases at V and 2 bases at J, leaving 5 bases unmatched. The CDR3 is 16 amino acids. This chain's CDR3 is CASSPGQGGTNEKLFF. The CDR3 DNA follows: TGTGCCAGTAGTCCTGGACAGGGGGGGACTAATGAAAAACTGTTTTTT.

This clone was recorded only once. The chain joins TRBV15 to TRBJ2-5; 7 bases are shared with TRBD1. There are 15 residues in the CDR3. Losses at the gene ends were 0 bases for V and 2 bases for J; bases not matched to a gene: 3. The germline V gene has CDR1 LNHNV and CDR2 YYDKDF (reference sequence). The CDR3 DNA follows: TGTGCCACCAGCAGAGACCCGGGACAGCAAGAGACCCAGTACTTC. Translated: CATSRDPGQQETQYF.

Points on this clone: The junction departs from the called germline gene at one end, perhaps through a read error. This specimen includes other DNA sequences encoding the same CDR3. The chain uses TRBV5-1 and TRBJ1-2; weak D call: TRBD1 (6 bases). Germline CDR1 SGHRS, CDR2 YFSETQ. CDR3 length equals 13 residues. The CDR3 loop is CASSPDSSYGYTF. CDR3 DNA: TGCGCCAGCAGCCCGGACAGCAGCTATGGCTATACCTTC.

The CDR3 DNA follows: TGCAGCGTTGCCGGGACAGGGTTCGCAGATACGCAGTATTTT. Translation: CSVAGTGFADTQYF. The rearrangement joins TRBV29-1 to TRBJ2-3; 9 positions agree with TRBD1. The CDR3 length is 14 residues. The ends lost 4 bases at V and 4 bases at J; junction bases unmatched: 6. Germline loops: CDR1 SQVTM, CDR2 ANQGSEA.